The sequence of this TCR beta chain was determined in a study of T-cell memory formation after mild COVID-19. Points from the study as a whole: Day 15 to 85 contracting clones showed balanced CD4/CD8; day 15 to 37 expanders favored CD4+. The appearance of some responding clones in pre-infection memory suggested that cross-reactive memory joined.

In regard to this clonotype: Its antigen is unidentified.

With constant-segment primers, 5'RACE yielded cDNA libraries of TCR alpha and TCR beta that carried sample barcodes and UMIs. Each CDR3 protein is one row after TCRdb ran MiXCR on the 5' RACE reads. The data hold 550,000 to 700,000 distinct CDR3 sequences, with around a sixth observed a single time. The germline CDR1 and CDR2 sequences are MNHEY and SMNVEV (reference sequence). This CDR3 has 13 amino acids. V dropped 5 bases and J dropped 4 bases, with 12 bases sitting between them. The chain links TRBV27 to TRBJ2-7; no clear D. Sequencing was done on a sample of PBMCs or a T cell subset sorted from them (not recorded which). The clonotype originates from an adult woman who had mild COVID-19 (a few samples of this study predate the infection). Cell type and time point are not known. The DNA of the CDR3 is TGTGCCAGCAGTAATTCCGGCGGTTACGAGCAGTACTTC. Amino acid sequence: CASSNSGGYEQYF.